This TCR beta chain was identified during a study of T cell repertoires in cytomegalovirus infection. Study overall: Carrying CMV and the relevant HLA type showed in public TCR beta signatures.

V gave up 6 bases and J gave up 5 bases; unmatched junction bases: 16. The CDR3 length is 16 residues. In germline, CDR1 is DFQATT, CDR2 SNEGSKA (reference sequence). TCRdb processed the reads anew with MiXCR; each CDR3 protein has one entry. Of about 400,000 distinct CDR3 sequences listed, about a sixth are singletons. As regards this clonotype: The antigen is not known.

Whole-study findings and limits: HLA-C-restricted CMV-specific TCR beta clonotypes were dominant in the ex vivo response. The study identified carriers of CMV plus the relevant HLA from cumulative public TCR beta family frequency.

The sequenced sample was PBMCs. The chain couples TRBV20-1 to TRBJ1-1; TRBD1 matches at 9 bases. This clonotype was sampled from a human donor in good health (CMV status not recorded). Some clones in this sample may be carry-over from other donors' samples. In DNA, the CDR3 is TGCAGTGCCCGAAACGCGCGGACAGGGGATAGGACTGAAGCTTTCTTT. It yields the protein CSARNARTGDRTEAFF.